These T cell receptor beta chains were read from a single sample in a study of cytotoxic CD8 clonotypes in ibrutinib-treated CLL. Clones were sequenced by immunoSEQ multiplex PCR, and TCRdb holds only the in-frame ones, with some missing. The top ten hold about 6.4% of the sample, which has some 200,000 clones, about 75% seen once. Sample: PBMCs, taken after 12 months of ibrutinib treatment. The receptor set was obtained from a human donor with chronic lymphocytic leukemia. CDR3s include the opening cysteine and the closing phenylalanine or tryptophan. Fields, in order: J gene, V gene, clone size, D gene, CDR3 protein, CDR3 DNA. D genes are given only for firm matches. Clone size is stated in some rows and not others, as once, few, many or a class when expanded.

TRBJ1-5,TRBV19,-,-,CASSSEGGQPQHF,TGTGCCAGTAGTTCCGAGGGTGGCCAGCCCCAGCATTTT
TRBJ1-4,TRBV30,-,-,CAWSAGVGMGKLFF,TGTGCCTGGAGTGCGGGGGTGGGAATGGGAAAACTGTTTTTT
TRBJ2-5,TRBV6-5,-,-,CASSYGATQVETQYF,TGTGCCAGCAGTTACGGGGCGACGCAAGTCGAGACCCAGTACTTC
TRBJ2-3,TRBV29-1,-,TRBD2,CSVPLGTSIDTQYF,TGCAGCGTGCCTTTGGGGACTAGCATAGATACGCAGTATTTT
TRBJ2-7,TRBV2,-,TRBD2,CASSDASGTYEQYF,TGTGCCAGCAGTGACGCTAGCGGGACCTACGAGCAGTACTTC
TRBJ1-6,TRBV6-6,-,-,CASSYVNSPLHF,TGTGCCAGCAGTTACGTAAATTCACCCCTCCACTTT
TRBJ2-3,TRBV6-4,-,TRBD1,CASSDRQGDTQYF,TGTGCCAGCAGTGACCGACAGGGGGATACGCAGTATTTT
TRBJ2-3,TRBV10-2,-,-,CASRDTDTQYF,TGCGCCAGCAGAGATACGGATACGCAGTATTTT
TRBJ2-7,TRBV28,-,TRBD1,CASSPSGTAYEQYF,TGTGCCAGCAGCCCTTCCGGGACAGCCTACGAGCAGTACTTC
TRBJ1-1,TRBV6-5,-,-,CASSDGGRNTEAFF,TGTGCCAGCAGCGATGGCGGCAGGAACACTGAAGCTTTCTTT
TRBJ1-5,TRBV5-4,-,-,CASSLRGYGNQPQHF,TGTGCCAGCAGTCTAAGGGGGTATGGCAATCAGCCCCAGCATTTT
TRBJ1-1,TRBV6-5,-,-,CASSYSRRGDSTEAFF,TGTGCCAGCAGTTACTCGCGCCGGGGCGACAGCACTGAAGCTTTCTTT
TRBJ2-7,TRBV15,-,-,CAIRPRDTANEQYF,TGTGCCATCAGACCCCGGGACACCGCCAACGAGCAGTACTTC
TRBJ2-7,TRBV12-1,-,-,CASTSDRAHEQYF,TGTGCCAGCACTTCGGACAGGGCCCACGAGCAGTACTTC
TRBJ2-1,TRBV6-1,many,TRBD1,CASIFGQGKDNEQFF,TGTGCCAGCATCTTCGGACAGGGGAAGGACAATGAGCAGTTCTTC
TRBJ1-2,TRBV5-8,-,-,CASSLRRASNYGYTF,TGTGCCAGCAGCCTTCGTCGGGCATCCAACTATGGCTACACCTTC
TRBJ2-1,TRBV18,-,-,CASSPHGWKQFF,TGTGCCAGCTCACCCCACGGGTGGAAGCAGTTCTTC
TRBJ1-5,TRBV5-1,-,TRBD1,CASSLDRGRSYSNQPQHF,TGCGCCAGCAGCCTGGACAGGGGCCGCTCGTATAGCAATCAGCCCCAGCATTTT
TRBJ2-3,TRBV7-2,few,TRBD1,CASSPSRDRYTDTQYF,TGTGCCAGCAGTCCTAGCCGGGACAGATACACAGATACGCAGTATTTT
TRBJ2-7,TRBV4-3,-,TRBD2,CASSQGFSGSYEQYF,TGCGCCAGCAGCCAAGGATTTAGCGGGAGCTACGAGCAGTACTTC
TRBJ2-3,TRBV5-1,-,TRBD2,CASSLGLAGSDTQYF,TGCGCCAGCAGCTTGGGACTAGCGGGGTCAGATACGCAGTATTTT
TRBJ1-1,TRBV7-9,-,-,CASSLDTSEAFF,TGTGCCAGCAGCTTAGACACGTCTGAAGCTTTCTTT
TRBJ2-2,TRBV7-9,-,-,CASSSNTGELFF,TGTGCCAGCAGCTCGAACACCGGGGAGCTGTTTTTT
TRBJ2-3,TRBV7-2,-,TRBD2,CASSQSRGRATDTQYF,TGTGCCAGCAGCCAATCACGCGGGAGGGCCACAGATACGCAGTATTTT
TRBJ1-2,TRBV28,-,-,CASSAIGTQNYGYTF,TGTGCCAGCAGTGCTATCGGGACTCAAAACTATGGCTACACCTTC
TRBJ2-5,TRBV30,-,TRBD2,CAWSALRTSGGPWTAQETQYF,TGTGCCTGGAGCGCACTGAGGACTAGCGGGGGGCCTTGGACGGCTCAAGAGACCCAGTACTTC
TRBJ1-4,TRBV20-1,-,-,CSATRGEKLFF,TGCAGTGCTACCAGGGGCGAAAAACTGTTTTTT
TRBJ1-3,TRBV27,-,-,CASKGRALSGNTIYF,TGTGCCAGCAAGGGCAGGGCTCTGTCTGGAAACACCATATATTTT
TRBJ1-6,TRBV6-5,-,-,CASSSRRSHNSPLHF,TGTGCCAGCAGCAGTAGGAGGTCCCATAATTCACCCCTCCACTTT
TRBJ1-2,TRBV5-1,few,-,CASSLEGSGYGYTF,TGCGCCAGCAGCTTGGAGGGGTCTGGCTATGGCTACACCTTC
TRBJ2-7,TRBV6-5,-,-,CASSSATPGSDEQYF,TGTGCCAGCAGCTCAGCTACTCCAGGTAGCGACGAGCAGTACTTC
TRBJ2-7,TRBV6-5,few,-,CAIRSLYEQYF,TGTGCCATCCGTTCCTTGTACGAGCAGTACTTC
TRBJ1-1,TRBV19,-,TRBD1,CASSRTGREAFF,TGTGCCAGTAGTAGGACAGGCCGAGAAGCTTTCTTT
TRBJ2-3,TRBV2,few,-,CASSLTDTQYF,TGTGCCAGCAGTTTGACAGATACGCAGTATTTT
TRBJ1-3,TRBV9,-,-,CASSGGGTGNTIYF,TGTGCCAGCAGCGGTGGGGGGACTGGAAACACCATATATTTT
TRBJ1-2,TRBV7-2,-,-,CASSFESGAPGYTF,TGTGCCAGCAGCTTCGAGTCCGGGGCCCCAGGCTACACCTTC
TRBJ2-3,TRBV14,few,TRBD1,CASSSNRDRWSDTQYF,TGTGCCAGCAGTTCCAACCGGGACAGGTGGTCAGATACGCAGTATTTT